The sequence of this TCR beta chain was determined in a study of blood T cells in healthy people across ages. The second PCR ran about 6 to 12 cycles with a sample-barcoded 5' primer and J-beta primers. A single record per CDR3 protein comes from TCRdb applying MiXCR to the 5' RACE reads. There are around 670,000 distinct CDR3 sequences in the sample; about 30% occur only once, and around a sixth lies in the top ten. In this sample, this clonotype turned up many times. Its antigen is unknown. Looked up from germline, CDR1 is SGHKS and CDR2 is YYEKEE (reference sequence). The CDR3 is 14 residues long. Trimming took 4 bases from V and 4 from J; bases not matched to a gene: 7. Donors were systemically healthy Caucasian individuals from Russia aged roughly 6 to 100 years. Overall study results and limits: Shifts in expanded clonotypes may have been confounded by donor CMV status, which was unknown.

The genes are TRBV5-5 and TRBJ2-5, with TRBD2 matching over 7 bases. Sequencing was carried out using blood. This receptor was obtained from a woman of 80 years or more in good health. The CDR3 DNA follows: TGTGCCAGCAGCCACACGACTAGCCGAGAGACCCAGTACTTC. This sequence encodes CASSHTTSRETQYF.